This T cell receptor (beta chain) was recorded in a study of sequential checkpoint blockade in melanoma. Study at large: About 90 pretreatment tumor DNA samples were TCRβ immunosequenced. About two dozen patients had matched tumor biopsies before treatment and at week 13 after nivolumab or ipilimumab alone.

Clones were sequenced by immunoSEQ multiplex PCR, and TCRdb holds only the in-frame ones, with some missing. The sample yields about 3,700 clones, 20% to 25% seen once. This CDR3 has 14 amino acids. V was pared by 8 bases and J by 5 bases, with 18 bases between. Germline V lookup: CDR1 MNHGY, CDR2 SAAAGT. The treatment was: randomized to nivolumab then ipilimumab (arm A) or the reverse (arm B). The chain couples TRBV6-8 to TRBJ1-1; D might be TRBD1 (5 bases). The sequence came from a human donor with melanoma. This specimen consisted of tumor tissue (inferred from file names), obtained from a patient given nivolumab and ipilimumab in sequence. The CDR3 nucleotides are TGTGCCAGCCACGGGGGTTCTTGGGGGACTGAAGCTTTCTTT. Its translation is CASHGGSWGTEAFF.